The 30 T cell receptor beta chains below come from one sample, sequenced in a study of shared clonotypes between healthy human individuals. The method was immunoSEQ multiplex PCR; TCRdb's version includes in-frame clones alone and lacks a portion of them. The data show millions of clones, with 85% to 95% seen just once and roughly 0.15% held by the top ten. Sequencing was performed on naive CD4+ T cells sorted from blood. As for subset: CD45RA+ positively selected. These receptors originate from a man younger than 30 in good health.

V is TRBV5-1 and J is TRBJ1-5; 7 nucleotides agree with TRBD1. Per germline, CDR1 SGHRS and CDR2 YFSETQ. The CDR3 covers 14 residues. The V gene end was trimmed by 4 bases and the J gene end by 5 bases; junction bases not matched to a gene: 6. The CDR3 loop is CASSPGTAHQPQHF. The CDR3 DNA reads TGCGCCAGCAGCCCTGGGACAGCACATCAGCCCCAGCATTTT.

The V call is TRBV10-3, the J call TRBJ2-1; unclear D gene. V shed 11 bases and J shed 6 bases, with 11 bases lying between them. CDR1 ENHRY and CDR2 SYGVKD come from the germline V gene. This CDR3 is 11 amino acids long. CDR3 bases: TGTGCCCTGGGATCATTCAATGAGCAGTTCTTC. As protein: CALGSFNEQFF.

This chain links TRBV27 with TRBJ1-2; 9 bases map to TRBD1. The CDR3 runs 12 residues. J gave up 13 bases and V 5 bases, and 8 bases lay outside the gene matches. The germline V gene has CDR1 MNHEY and CDR2 SMNVEV (reference sequence). CDR3 nucleotides: TGTGCCAGCAGTACGGGACAGGGAGGCAGCACCTTC. This gives the protein CASSTGQGGSTF.

This chain uses TRBV14 with TRBJ2-1; 13 bases map to TRBD2. Unmatched junction bases numbered 6, after V lost 3 bases and J lost 4 bases. Germline V gene lookup returns CDR1 SGHDN and CDR2 FVKESK. The CDR3 has 17 residues. Here the CDR3 DNA reads TGTGCCAGCAGCCAGCGGGGACTAGCGGGACTATACAATGAGCAGTTCTTC. Translating gives CASSQRGLAGLYNEQFF.

V and J are TRBV9 and TRBJ2-1, with TRBD2 matching over 10 bases. Germline V gene data show CDR1 as SGDLS and CDR2 as YYNGEE. This CDR3 has 17 amino acids. The trim removed 0 bases at V and 1 base at J, leaving 4 bases unmatched. The CDR3 DNA reads TGTGCCAGCAGCGTAGGGACTAGCGGAGTGTCCTACAATGAGCAGTTCTTC. Encoded protein: CASSVGTSGVSYNEQFF.

The chain links TRBV10-3 to TRBJ2-1; D possibly corresponds to TRBD2 (6 bases). Germline V gives CDR1 ENHRY, CDR2 SYGVKD. CDR3 length equals 14 residues. Trimming removed 4 bases at V and 7 bases at J, with 14 bases between. CDR3 amino acids: CAISGGTRANEQFF. DNA of the CDR3: TGTGCCATCAGTGGTGGGACTCGGGCAAATGAGCAGTTCTTC.

This clone was detected once. V is TRBV11-2 and J is TRBJ2-7, with 10 bases aligning to TRBD2. V lost 2 bases, J lost 3 bases, and 13 bases stayed unmatched. The germline V gene has CDR1 SGHAT and CDR2 FQNNGV. This CDR3 has 18 residues. The CDR3 is CASSLLLGLAGVSYEQYF. The CDR3 DNA follows: TGTGCCAGCAGCTTACTCTTGGGCCTAGCGGGAGTTAGCTACGAGCAGTACTTC.

V gene TRBV10-1 combines with J gene TRBJ1-1; D is possibly TRBD1 (6 bases). Trimming took off 10 bases at V and 11 bases at J, with 14 bases between the two ends. CDR3 length: 10 residues. Germline loops: CDR1 WNHNN, CDR2 SYGVQD (reference sequence). CDR3 DNA sequence: TGCGCCAACTTAAGACAGGTGGCTTTCTTT. Translating it yields CANLRQVAFF.

The chain carries TRBV19 and TRBJ1-5; 9 nucleotides match TRBD1. Per the germline V gene, CDR1 is LNHDA and CDR2 is SQIVND (reference sequence). The V and J ends lost 4 bases and 6 bases, in that order; junction bases with no gene match: 4. The CDR3 consists of 14 residues. CDR3 in amino acids: CASSRDRVRQPQHF. The CDR3 coding sequence is TGTGCCAGTAGTAGGGACAGGGTACGTCAGCCCCAGCATTTT.

This chain connects TRBV7-2 to TRBJ2-1; 11 bases agree with TRBD2. This CDR3 is built from 15 residues. The V segment lost 5 bases and the J segment 7 bases; nucleotides outside the gene matches: 7. From germline, CDR1 is SGHTA and CDR2 FQGNSA. Written as DNA, the CDR3 is TGTGCCAGCAGCCAGCTAGCGGGGGGAGGGAATGAGCAGTTCTTC. Protein: CASSQLAGGGNEQFF.

The J gene is TRBJ2-2, the V gene TRBV7-9; TRBD1 matches at 12 bases. Unmatched junction bases numbered 3, after V lost 5 bases and J lost 5 bases. This CDR3 contains 15 residues. CDR1 and CDR2 (germline): SEHNR, FQNEAQ (reference sequence). In DNA, the CDR3 is TGTGCCAGCAGCCTGGGACAGGGGGCGACCGGGGAGCTGTTTTTT. It translates to CASSLGQGATGELFF. The entire variable domain, with the rest obtained from reference TRBV7-9 and TRBJ2-2, is as follows: DTGVSQNPRHKITKRGQNVTFRCDPISEHNRLYWYRQTLGQGPEFLTYFQNEAQLEKSRLLSDRFSAERPKGSFSTLEIQRTEQGDSAMYLCASSLGQGATGELFFGEGSRLTVL.

V gene TRBV11-3 combines with J gene TRBJ2-1; no clear D gene. This CDR3 is 13 amino acids long. V lost 0 bases and J 9 bases, leaving 9 bases between the germline ends. Germline values: CDR1 SGHNT, CDR2 YENEEA. CDR3 sequence: CASSLDRKGEQFF. The CDR3 region has the DNA TGTGCCAGCAGCTTAGATCGAAAGGGTGAGCAGTTCTTC.

Turning to this clone: An end of the junction does not agree with germline; a read error may underlie this. J is TRBJ2-1 and V is TRBV29-1; the D is unclear. Germline V lookup: CDR1 SQVTM, CDR2 ANQGSEA. There are 14 residues in the CDR3. In nucleotides, the CDR3 is TGCAGCGCTGAAGATCAAGCCCCACGCAATGAGCAGTTCTTC. Amino acid sequence: CSAEDQAPRNEQFF.

V and J are TRBV5-1 and TRBJ2-3; 9 bases agree with TRBD1. This CDR3 region has 14 residues. Trimming took 4 bases from V and 2 from J; bases not matched to a gene: 2. Per germline, CDR1 SGHRS and CDR2 YFSETQ. The CDR3 DNA follows: TGCGCCAGCAGCCGGACAGGGGTCACAGATACGCAGTATTTT. Its protein is CASSRTGVTDTQYF.

The chain employs TRBV18 and TRBJ2-1; the match to TRBD1 covers 7 bases. This CDR3 is built from 15 residues. Looked up from germline, CDR1 is KGHSH and CDR2 is LQKENI. V lost 4 bases and J lost 0; bases outside the gene matches: 3. The CDR3 sequence: CASSQGAISYNEQFF. The CDR3 nucleotides are TGTGCCAGCTCACAGGGGGCGATCTCCTACAATGAGCAGTTCTTC.

V and J are TRBV28 and TRBJ1-2, with TRBD1 as a possible D gene (5 bases). Deletions cut 3 bases from V and 2 bases from J, with 13 bases between. The CDR3 sequence is 15 residues long. Per the germline V gene, CDR1 is MDHEN and CDR2 is SYDVKM. CDR3 region: CASSLGRVSNYGYTF. The CDR3 DNA reads as TGTGCCAGCAGTTTGGGGCGGGTATCAAACTATGGCTACACCTTC.

The chain employs TRBV6-4 and TRBJ1-5, with TRBD1 matching 7 bases. The CDR3 length is 15 residues. V shed 7 bases, J shed 2 bases, and the junction held 8 bases outside the gene matches. Germline loops: CDR1 MRHNA, CDR2 SNTAGT. For the CDR3, the DNA is TGTGCCAGCAAGGGACAGTTCGATGGCAATCAGCCCCAGCATTTT. It specifies CASKGQFDGNQPQHF.

This chain joins TRBV19 and TRBJ1-1, with D hard to call. The CDR3 length is 11 residues. CDR1 is LNHDA, CDR2 SQIVND, per germline (reference sequence). V gave up 3 bases and J gave up 8 bases, with 7 bases separating them. In nucleotides, the CDR3 is TGTGCCAGTAGTATTATAGGGGAAGCTTTCTTT. Protein product: CASSIIGEAFF.

The chain has TRBV5-1 and TRBJ1-1; tentative D call: TRBD1 (5 bases). The CDR3 consists of 14 residues. Germline loops: CDR1 SGHRS, CDR2 YFSETQ. V was cut by 0 bases and J by 3 bases, with 9 bases left in between. The CDR3 reads CASSLGQTYTEAFF. The CDR3 DNA reads as TGCGCCAGCAGCTTGGGACAGACCTACACTGAAGCTTTCTTT.

The V gene is TRBV10-2, the J gene TRBJ2-5, with D possibly TRBD2 on 5 matching bases. Between the trimmed V and J ends, which lost 5 bases and 3 bases, there was a span of 16 bases. CDR1 is WSHSY, CDR2 SAAADI, per germline. CDR3 length equals 15 residues. The CDR3 reads CASSSHGLAKETQYF. CDR3 in DNA: TGCGCCAGCAGTTCTCATGGGCTAGCAAAAGAGACCCAGTACTTC.

CDR3 sequence reads: CASKGRAQETQYF. The CDR3 region has the DNA TGTGCCAGCAAGGGCAGGGCCCAAGAGACCCAGTACTTC. The rearrangement joins TRBV6-6 to TRBJ2-5; a possible D gene is TRBD1 (5 bases). The V gene's germline CDR1 is MNHNY and CDR2 SVGAGI (reference sequence). Between the trimmed V and J ends, which lost 7 bases and 1 base, there was a span of 10 bases. The CDR3 sequence is 13 residues long.

V and J are TRBV7-3 and TRBJ1-2; D uncertain. V dropped 2 bases and J dropped 8 bases, with 12 bases sitting between them. Germline values: CDR1 SGHTA, CDR2 FQGTGA. There are 13 residues in the CDR3. The DNA of the CDR3 is TGTGCCAGCAGCTTAGACTCTAAGCGGGGCTACACCTTC. Amino acid sequence: CASSLDSKRGYTF.

V usage is TRBV19 and J usage is TRBJ1-2; the D gene is possibly TRBD1 (6 bases). This CDR3 is 15 amino acids long. Germline CDR1 reads LNHDA; CDR2 reads SQIVND (reference sequence). V was pared by 8 bases and J by 5 bases, with 21 bases between. Here the CDR3 reads CASRNSDRTIYGYTF. DNA for the CDR3: TGTGCCAGTCGAAATAGCGACAGGACTATTTATGGCTACACCTTC.

The chain carries TRBV28 and TRBJ1-3, with TRBD1 as a possible D gene (5 bases). CDR1 is MDHEN, CDR2 SYDVKM, per germline. This CDR3 contains 16 residues. Trimming left V 5 bases short and J 0 bases short, with 14 bases between. The chain's CDR3 is CASSPGGTVSGNTIYF. The CDR3 nucleotides read TGTGCCAGCAGTCCCGGGGGAACGGTCTCTGGAAACACCATATATTTT.

The chain joins TRBV10-1 to TRBJ2-1; the D gene is possibly TRBD2 (6 bases). CDR1 WNHNN and CDR2 SYGVQD come from the germline V gene (reference sequence). V lost 3 bases, J lost 10 bases, and 16 bases lay in between. The CDR3 has 14 amino acids. CDR3 residues: CASSDGGSSQEQFF. CDR3 DNA: TGCGCCAGCAGTGACGGGGGAAGTAGTCAGGAGCAGTTCTTC.

The chain couples TRBV2 to TRBJ2-7; D possibly uses TRBD1 or TRBD2 (6 bases each). In germline, CDR1 is SNHLY, CDR2 FYNNEI. CDR3 length: 14 amino acids. Trimming took 8 bases from V and 0 from J, leaving 14 bases between them. The CDR3 region is CASGTGAASYEQYF. The CDR3 DNA is TGTGCCAGCGGAACGGGGGCCGCCTCCTACGAGCAGTACTTC.

The CDR3 here is CASSLVSAGGRETQYF. The CDR3 bases are TGTGCCAGCAGCTTAGTTAGTGCGGGAGGGCGGGAGACCCAGTACTTC. V gene TRBV7-2 combines with J gene TRBJ2-5; 9 bases map to TRBD2. Germline CDR1 is SGHTA and CDR2 is FQGNSA. The V gene end was trimmed by 1 base and the J gene end by 5 bases; junction bases not matched to a gene: 8. This CDR3 is built from 16 residues.

V usage is TRBV7-6 and J usage is TRBJ1-6; the match to TRBD1 covers 8 bases. This CDR3 is 17 amino acids long. Germline CDR1 reads SGHVS; CDR2 reads FNYEAQ. Unmatched junction bases numbered 14, after V lost 5 bases and J lost 8 bases. Here the CDR3 reads CASSPQSGQGGYSPLHF. For the CDR3, the DNA is TGTGCCAGCAGCCCACAATCCGGACAGGGCGGATATTCACCCCTCCACTTT.

V usage is TRBV18 and J usage is TRBJ2-5; D is undetermined. Germline assignment: CDR1 KGHSH and CDR2 LQKENI. The V gene lost 2 bases and the J gene lost 1 base, with 8 bases spanning the gap. This CDR3 spans 14 amino acids. The CDR3 DNA sequence: TGTGCCAGCTCACCAGGTAAAGGCCAAGAGACCCAGTACTTC. Its protein product is CASSPGKGQETQYF.

The chain employs TRBV2 and TRBJ2-5; no definite D call. This CDR3 region has 11 residues. Germline V gene data show CDR1 as SNHLY and CDR2 as FYNNEI. V lost 6 bases and J 2 bases, leaving 4 bases between the germline ends. CDR3 region: CASRKQETQYF. The CDR3 nucleotides are TGTGCCAGCAGGAAACAAGAGACCCAGTACTTC.